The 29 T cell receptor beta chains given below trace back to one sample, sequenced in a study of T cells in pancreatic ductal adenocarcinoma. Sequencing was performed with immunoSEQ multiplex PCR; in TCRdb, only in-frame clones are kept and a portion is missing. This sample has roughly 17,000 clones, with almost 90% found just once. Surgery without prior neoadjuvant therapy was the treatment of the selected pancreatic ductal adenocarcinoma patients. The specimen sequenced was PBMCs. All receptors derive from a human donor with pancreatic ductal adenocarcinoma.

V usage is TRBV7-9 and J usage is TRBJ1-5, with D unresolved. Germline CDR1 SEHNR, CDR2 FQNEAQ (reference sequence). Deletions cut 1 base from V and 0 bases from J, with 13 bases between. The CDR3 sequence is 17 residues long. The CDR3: CASSLERGPYSNQPQHF. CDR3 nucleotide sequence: TGTGCCAGCAGCTTAGAACGCGGCCCGTATAGCAATCAGCCCCAGCATTTT.

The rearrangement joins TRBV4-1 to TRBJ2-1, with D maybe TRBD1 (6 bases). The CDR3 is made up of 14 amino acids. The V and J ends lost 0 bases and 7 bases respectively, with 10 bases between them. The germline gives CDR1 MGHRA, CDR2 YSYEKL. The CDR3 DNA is TGCGCCAGCAGCCAAGATCCTAGGGGGAATGAGCAGTTCTTC. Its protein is CASSQDPRGNEQFF.

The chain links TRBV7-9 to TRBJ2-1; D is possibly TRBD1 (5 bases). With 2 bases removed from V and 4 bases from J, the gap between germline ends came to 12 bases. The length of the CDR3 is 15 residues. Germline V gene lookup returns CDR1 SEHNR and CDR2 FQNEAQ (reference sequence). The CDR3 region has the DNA TGTGCCAGCAGCTTAATAGACAGAATTTACAATGAGCAGTTCTTC. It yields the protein CASSLIDRIYNEQFF.

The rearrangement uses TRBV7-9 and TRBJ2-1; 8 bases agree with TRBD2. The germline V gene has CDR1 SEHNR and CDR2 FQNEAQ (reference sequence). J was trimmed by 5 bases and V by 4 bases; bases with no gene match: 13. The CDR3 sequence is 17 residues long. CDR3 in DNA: TGTGCCAGCAGCTCTAACGCCGGGACTAGGGGGGACAATGAGCAGTTCTTC. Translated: CASSSNAGTRGDNEQFF.

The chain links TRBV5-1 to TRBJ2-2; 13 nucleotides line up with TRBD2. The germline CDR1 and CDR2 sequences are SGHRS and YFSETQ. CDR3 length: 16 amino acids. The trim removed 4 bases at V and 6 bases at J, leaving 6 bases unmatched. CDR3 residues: CASSHTSGGAAGELFF. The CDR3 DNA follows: TGCGCCAGCAGCCACACTAGCGGGGGGGCAGCCGGGGAGCTGTTTTTT.

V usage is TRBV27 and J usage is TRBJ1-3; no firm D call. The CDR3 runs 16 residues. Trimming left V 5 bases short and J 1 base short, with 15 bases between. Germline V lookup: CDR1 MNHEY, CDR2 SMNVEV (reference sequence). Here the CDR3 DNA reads TGTGCCAGCAGTCGCTCCGGAAAGGAGTCTGGAAACACCATATATTTT. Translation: CASSRSGKESGNTIYF.

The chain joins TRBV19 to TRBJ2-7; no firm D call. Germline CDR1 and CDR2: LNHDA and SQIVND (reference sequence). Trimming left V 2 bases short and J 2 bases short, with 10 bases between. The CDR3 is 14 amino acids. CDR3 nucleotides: TGTGCCAGTAGTATAAGCACAGATGCCTACGAGCAGTACTTC. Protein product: CASSISTDAYEQYF.

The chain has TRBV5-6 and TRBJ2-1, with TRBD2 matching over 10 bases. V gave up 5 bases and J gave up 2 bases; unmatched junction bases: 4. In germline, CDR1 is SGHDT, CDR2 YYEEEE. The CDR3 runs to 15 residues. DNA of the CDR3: TGTGCCAGCAGACCGGGACTAGCGACCTACAATGAGCAGTTCTTC. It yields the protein CASRPGLATYNEQFF.

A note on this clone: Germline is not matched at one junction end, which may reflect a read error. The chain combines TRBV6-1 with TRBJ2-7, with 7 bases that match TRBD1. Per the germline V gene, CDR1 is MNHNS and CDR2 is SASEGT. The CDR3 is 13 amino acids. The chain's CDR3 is CASSEQFRDRRNF. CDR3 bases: TGTGCCAGCAGTGAACAGTTTAGGGACAGACGAAACTTC.

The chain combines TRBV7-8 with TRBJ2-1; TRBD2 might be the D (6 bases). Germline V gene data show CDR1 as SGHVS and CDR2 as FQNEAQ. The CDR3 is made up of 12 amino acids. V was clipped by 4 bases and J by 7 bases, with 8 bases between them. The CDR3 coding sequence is TGTGCCAGCAGCTGGAGGGGTAATGAGCAGTTCTTC. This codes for CASSWRGNEQFF.

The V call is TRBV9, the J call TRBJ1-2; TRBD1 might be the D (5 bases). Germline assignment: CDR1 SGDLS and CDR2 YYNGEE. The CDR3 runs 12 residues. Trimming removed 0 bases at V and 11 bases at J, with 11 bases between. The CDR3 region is CASSVERGRYTF. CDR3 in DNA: TGTGCCAGCAGCGTAGAAAGGGGTCGGTACACCTTC. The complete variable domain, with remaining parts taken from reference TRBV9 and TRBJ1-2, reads DSGVTQTPKHLITATGQRVTLRCSPRSGDLSVYWYQQSLDQGLQFLIQYYNGEERAKGNILERFSAQQFPDLHSELNLSSLELGDSALYFCASSVERGRYTFGSGTRLTVV.

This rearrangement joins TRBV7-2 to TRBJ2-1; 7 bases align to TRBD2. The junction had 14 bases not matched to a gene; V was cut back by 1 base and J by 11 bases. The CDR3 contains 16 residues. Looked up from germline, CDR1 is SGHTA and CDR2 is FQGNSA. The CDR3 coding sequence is TGTGCCAGCAGCTTAGTATACAGCGGGGCCACTGGTCAGCAGTTCTTC. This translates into CASSLVYSGATGQQFF.

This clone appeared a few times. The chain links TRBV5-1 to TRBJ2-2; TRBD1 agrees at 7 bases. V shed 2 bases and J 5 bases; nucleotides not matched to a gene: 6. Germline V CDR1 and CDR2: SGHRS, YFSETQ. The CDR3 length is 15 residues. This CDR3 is CASSLVGGLTGELFF. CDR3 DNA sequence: TGCGCCAGCAGCTTAGTAGGGGGCCTAACCGGGGAGCTGTTTTTT.

The CDR3: CASSLNRETPAFF. CDR3 in DNA: TGCGCCAGCAGTTTAAACAGGGAAACTCCAGCTTTCTTT. The chain has TRBV10-2 and TRBJ1-1, with D perhaps matching TRBD1 (6 bases). The germline CDR1 and CDR2 sequences are WSHSY and SAAADI. The CDR3 contains 13 residues. V lost 5 bases and J lost 10, with 17 bases in between.

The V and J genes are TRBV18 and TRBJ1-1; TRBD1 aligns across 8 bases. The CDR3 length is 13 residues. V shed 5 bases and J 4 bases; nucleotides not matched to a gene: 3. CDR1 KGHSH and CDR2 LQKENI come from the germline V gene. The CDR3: CASSGQGATEAFF. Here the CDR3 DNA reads TGTGCCAGCTCAGGTCAGGGGGCCACTGAAGCTTTCTTT.

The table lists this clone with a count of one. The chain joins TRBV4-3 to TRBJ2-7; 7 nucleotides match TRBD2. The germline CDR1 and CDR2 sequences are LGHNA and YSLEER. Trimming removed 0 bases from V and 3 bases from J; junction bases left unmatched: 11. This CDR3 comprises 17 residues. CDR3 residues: CASSQDGEGGPYYEQYF. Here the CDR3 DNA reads TGCGCCAGCAGCCAAGACGGGGAGGGAGGCCCTTACTACGAGCAGTACTTC.

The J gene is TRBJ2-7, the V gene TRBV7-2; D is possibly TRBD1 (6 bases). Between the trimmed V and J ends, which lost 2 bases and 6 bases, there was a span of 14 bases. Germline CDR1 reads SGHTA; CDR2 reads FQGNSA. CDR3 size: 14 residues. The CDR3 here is CASSLSTGKVEQYF. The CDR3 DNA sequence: TGTGCCAGCAGCTTAAGCACAGGGAAGGTCGAGCAGTACTTC.

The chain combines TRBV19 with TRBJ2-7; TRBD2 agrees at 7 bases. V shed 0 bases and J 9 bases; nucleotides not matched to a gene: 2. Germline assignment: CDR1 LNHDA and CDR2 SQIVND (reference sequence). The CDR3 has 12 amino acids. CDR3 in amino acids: CASSIDAGVQYF. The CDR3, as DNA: TGTGCCAGTAGTATAGACGCGGGAGTGCAGTACTTC.

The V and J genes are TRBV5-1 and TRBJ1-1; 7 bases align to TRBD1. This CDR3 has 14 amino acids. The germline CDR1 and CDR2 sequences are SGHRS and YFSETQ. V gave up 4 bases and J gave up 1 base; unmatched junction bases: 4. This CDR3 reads CASSPTGPNTEAFF. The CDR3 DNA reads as TGCGCCAGCAGCCCGACAGGGCCGAACACTGAAGCTTTCTTT. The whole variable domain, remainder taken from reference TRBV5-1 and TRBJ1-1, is KAGVTQTPRYLIKTRGQQVTLSCSPISGHRSVSWYQQTPGQGLQFLFEYFSETQRNKGNFPGRFSGRQFSNSRSEMNVSTLELGDSALYLCASSPTGPNTEAFFGQGTRLTVV.

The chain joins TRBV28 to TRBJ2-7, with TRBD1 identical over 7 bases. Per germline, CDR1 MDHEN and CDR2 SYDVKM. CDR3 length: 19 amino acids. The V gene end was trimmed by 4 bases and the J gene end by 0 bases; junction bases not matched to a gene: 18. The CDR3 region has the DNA TGTGCCAGCAGTTCGGGACAGCCTAAACTAGTAAGAAGCTCCTACGAGCAGTACTTC. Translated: CASSSGQPKLVRSSYEQYF. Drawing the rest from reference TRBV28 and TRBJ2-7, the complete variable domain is DVKVTQSSRYLVKRTGEKVFLECVQDMDHENMFWYRQDPGLGLRLIYFSYDVKMKEKGDIPEGYSVSREKKERFSLILESASTNQTSMYLCASSSGQPKLVRSSYEQYFGPGTRLTVT.

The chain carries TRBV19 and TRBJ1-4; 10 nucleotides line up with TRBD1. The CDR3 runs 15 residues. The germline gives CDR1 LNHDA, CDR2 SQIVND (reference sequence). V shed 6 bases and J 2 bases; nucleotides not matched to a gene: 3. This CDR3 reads CASSRQGATNEKLFF. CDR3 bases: TGTGCCAGTAGCAGACAGGGGGCGACTAATGAAAAACTGTTTTTT.

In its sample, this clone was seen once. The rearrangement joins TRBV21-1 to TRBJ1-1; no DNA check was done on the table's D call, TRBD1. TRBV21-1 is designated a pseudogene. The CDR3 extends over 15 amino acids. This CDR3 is CASSTVGDMNTEAFF. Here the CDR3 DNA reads TGTGCCAGCAGCACCGTAGGGGACATGAACACTGAAGCTTTCTTT.

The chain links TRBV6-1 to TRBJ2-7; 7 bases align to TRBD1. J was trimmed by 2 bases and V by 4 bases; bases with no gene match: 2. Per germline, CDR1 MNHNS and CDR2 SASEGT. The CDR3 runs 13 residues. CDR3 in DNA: TGTGCCAGCAGTGCGACAGGGCCCTACGAGCAGTACTTC. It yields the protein CASSATGPYEQYF.

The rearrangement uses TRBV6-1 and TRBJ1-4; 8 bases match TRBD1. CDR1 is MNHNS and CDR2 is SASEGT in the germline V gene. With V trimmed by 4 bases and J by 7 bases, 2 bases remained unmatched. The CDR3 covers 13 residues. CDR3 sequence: CASSADRGEKLFF. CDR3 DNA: TGTGCCAGCAGTGCAGACAGGGGTGAAAAACTGTTTTTT.

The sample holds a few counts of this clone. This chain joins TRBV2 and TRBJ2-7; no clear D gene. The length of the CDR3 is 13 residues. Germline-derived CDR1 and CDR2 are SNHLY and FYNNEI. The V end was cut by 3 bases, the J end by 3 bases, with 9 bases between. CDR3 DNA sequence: TGTGCCAGCAGTGATTCGGTGCTCTACGAGCAGTACTTC. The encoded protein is CASSDSVLYEQYF.

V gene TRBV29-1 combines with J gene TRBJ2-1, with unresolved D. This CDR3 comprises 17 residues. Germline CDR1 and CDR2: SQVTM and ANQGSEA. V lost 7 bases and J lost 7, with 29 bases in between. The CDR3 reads CSAGPEQTLQDWNEQFF. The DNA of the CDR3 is TGCAGCGCTGGGCCGGAACAGACGCTTCAGGATTGGAATGAGCAGTTCTTC.

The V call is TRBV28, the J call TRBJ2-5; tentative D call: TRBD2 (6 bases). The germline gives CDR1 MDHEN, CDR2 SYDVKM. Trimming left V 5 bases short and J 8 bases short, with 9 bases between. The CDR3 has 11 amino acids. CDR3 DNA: TGTGCCAGCAGTGAGGGACTTACCCAGTACTTC. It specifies CASSEGLTQYF.

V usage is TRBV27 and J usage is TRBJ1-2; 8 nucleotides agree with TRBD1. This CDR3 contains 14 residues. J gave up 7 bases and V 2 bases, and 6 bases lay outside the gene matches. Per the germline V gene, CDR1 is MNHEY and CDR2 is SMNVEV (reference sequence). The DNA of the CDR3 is TGTGCCAGCAGTTTAAGCAGGGGGCGGAGTGGCTACACCTTC. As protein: CASSLSRGRSGYTF.

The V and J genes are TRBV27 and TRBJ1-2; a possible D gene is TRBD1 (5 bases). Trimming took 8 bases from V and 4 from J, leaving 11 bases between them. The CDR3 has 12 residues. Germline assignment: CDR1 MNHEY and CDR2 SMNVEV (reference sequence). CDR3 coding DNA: TGTGCCAGCGGAGACAGAGTCTATGGCTACACCTTC. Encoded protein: CASGDRVYGYTF.